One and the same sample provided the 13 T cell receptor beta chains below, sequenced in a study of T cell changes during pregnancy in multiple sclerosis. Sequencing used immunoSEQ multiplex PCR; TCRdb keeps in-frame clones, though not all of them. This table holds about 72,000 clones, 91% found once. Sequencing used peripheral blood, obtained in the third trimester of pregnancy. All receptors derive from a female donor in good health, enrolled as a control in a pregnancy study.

CDR3: CASSPPGVGGTDTQYF. As DNA, the CDR3 is TGTGCCAGCAGCCCCCCCGGGGTAGGAGGCACAGATACGCAGTATTTT. The chain is built from TRBV7-9 and TRBJ2-3; D might be TRBD2 (5 bases). Deletions cut 5 bases from V and 1 base from J, with 16 bases between. CDR3 length: 16 residues. Germline CDR1 is SEHNR and CDR2 is FQNEAQ (reference sequence).

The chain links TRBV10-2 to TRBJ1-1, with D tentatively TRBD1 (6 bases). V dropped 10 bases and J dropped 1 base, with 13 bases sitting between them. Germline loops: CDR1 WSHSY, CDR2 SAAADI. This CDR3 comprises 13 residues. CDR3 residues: CATEGGRNTEAFF. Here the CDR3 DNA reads TGCGCCACCGAAGGGGGACGGAACACTGAAGCTTTCTTT.

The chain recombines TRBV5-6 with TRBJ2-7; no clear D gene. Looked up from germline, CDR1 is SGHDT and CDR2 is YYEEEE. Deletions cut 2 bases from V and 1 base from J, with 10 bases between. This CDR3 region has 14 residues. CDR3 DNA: TGTGCCAGCAGCTTCCCAGGCAAGTCCTACGAGCAGTACTTC. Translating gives CASSFPGKSYEQYF.

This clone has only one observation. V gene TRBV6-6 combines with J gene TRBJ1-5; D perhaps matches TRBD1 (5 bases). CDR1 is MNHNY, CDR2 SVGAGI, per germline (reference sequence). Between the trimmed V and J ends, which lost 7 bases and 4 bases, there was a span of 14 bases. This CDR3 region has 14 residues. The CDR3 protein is CASTSGASNQPQHF. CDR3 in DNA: TGTGCCAGCACCAGCGGGGCTTCGAATCAGCCCCAGCATTTT.

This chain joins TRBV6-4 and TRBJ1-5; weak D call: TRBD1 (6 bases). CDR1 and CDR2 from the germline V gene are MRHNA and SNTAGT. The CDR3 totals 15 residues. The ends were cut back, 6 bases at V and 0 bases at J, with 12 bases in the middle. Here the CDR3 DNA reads TGTGCCAGCAGGGAACAGGGTTATAGCAATCAGCCCCAGCATTTT. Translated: CASREQGYSNQPQHF.

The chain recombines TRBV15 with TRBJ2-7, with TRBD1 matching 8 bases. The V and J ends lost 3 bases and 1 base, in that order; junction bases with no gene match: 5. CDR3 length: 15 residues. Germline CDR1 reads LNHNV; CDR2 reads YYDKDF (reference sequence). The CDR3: CATSRDRDLSYEQYF. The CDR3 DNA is TGTGCCACCAGCAGGGACAGGGACCTTTCCTACGAGCAGTACTTC.

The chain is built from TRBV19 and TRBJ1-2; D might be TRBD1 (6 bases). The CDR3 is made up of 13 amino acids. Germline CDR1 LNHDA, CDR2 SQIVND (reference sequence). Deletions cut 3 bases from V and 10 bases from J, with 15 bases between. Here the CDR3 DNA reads TGTGCCAGTAGTATTCGGGGGGCGGAAGACTACACCTTC. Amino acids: CASSIRGAEDYTF.

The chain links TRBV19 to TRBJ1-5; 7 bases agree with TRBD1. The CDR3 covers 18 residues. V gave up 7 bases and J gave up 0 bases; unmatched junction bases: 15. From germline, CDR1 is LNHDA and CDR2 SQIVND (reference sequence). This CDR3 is CASTSRDRTFYSNQPQHF. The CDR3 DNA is TGTGCCAGTACCTCACGGGACAGAACCTTTTATAGCAATCAGCCCCAGCATTTT.

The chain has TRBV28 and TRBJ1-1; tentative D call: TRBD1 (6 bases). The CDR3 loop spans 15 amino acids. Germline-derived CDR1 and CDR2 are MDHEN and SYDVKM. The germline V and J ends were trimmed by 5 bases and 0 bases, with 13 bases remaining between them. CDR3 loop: CASSLDDRMNTEAFF. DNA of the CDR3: TGTGCCAGCAGTCTAGACGACAGGATGAACACTGAAGCTTTCTTT. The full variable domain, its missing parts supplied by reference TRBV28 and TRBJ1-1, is DVKVTQSSRYLVKRTGEKVFLECVQDMDHENMFWYRQDPGLGLRLIYFSYDVKMKEKGDIPEGYSVSREKKERFSLILESASTNQTSMYLCASSLDDRMNTEAFFGQGTRLTVV.

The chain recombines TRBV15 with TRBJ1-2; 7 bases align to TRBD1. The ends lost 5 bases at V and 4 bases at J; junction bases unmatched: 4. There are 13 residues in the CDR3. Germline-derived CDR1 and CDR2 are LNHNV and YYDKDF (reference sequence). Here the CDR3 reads CATSLSGGYGYTF. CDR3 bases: TGTGCCACCAGCCTTTCAGGGGGCTATGGCTACACCTTC.

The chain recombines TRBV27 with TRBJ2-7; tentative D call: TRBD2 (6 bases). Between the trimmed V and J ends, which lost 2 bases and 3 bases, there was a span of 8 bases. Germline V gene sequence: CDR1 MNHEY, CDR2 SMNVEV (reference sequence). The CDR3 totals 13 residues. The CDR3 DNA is TGTGCCAGCAGTTTACTGGGGGGCTACGAGCAGTACTTC. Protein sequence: CASSLLGGYEQYF.

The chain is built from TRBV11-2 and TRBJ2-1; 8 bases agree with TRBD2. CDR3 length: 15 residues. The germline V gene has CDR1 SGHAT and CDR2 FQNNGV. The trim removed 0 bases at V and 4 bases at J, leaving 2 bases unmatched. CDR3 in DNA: TGTGCCAGCAGCTTAGAAACTAGCGGATACAATGAGCAGTTCTTC. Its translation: CASSLETSGYNEQFF. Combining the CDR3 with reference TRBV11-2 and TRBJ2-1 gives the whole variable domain EAGVAQSPRYKIIEKRQSVAFWCNPISGHATLYWYQQILGQGPKLLIQFQNNGVVDDSQLPKDRFSAERLKGVDSTLKIQPAKLEDSAVYLCASSLETSGYNEQFFGPGTRLTVL.

For the CDR3, the DNA is TGTGCCAGTAGGCGCCGGGACAGCTACATTAGCAATCAGCCCCAGCATTTT. Translation gives CASRRRDSYISNQPQHF. The rearrangement joins TRBV19 to TRBJ1-5, with 7 bases matching TRBD1. The germline V gene has CDR1 LNHDA and CDR2 SQIVND (reference sequence). V lost 6 bases and J lost 0; bases outside the gene matches: 11. The CDR3 runs to 17 residues. Complete variable domain (other parts from reference TRBV19 and TRBJ1-5): DGGITQSPKYLFRKEGQNVTLSCEQNLNHDAMYWYRQDPGQGLRLIYYSQIVNDFQKGDIAEGYSVSREKKESFPLTVTSAQKNPTAFYLCASRRRDSYISNQPQHFGDGTRLSIL.